Below, 18 T cell receptor beta chains from the same sample are listed, as sequenced in a study of blood T cell repertoires in COVID-19. Sequenced by immunoSEQ multiplex PCR; TCRdb stores in-frame clones only, minus some. This table holds around 97,000 clones, approximately 88% found once. The sample taken for sequencing was peripheral blood. The source of these receptors is a woman aged 55 to 70 with acute or convalescent COVID-19.

The chain carries TRBV19 and TRBJ2-1; 8 bases are a match to TRBD2. CDR3 length equals 14 residues. Germline V gene sequence: CDR1 LNHDA, CDR2 SQIVND (reference sequence). The V and J ends lost 5 bases and 9 bases, in that order; junction bases with no gene match: 9. Here the CDR3 reads CASSLGLARGEQFF. The DNA of the CDR3 is TGTGCCAGTAGTCTTGGACTAGCAAGGGGTGAGCAGTTCTTC.

V usage is TRBV5-1 and J usage is TRBJ2-5, with TRBD2 matching 12 bases. The CDR3 length is 17 residues. The J segment lost 5 bases and the V segment lost 0 bases, leaving 8 bases of the junction unmatched. Germline V gene lookup returns CDR1 SGHRS and CDR2 YFSETQ. CDR3 residues: CASSLVGTSGLGETQYF. DNA for the CDR3: TGCGCCAGCAGCTTGGTCGGGACTAGCGGGTTGGGGGAGACCCAGTACTTC. Combining the CDR3 with reference TRBV5-1 and TRBJ2-5 gives the whole variable domain KAGVTQTPRYLIKTRGQQVTLSCSPISGHRSVSWYQQTPGQGLQFLFEYFSETQRNKGNFPGRFSGRQFSNSRSEMNVSTLELGDSALYLCASSLVGTSGLGETQYFGPGTRLLVL.

The chain joins TRBV29-1 to TRBJ2-7; 8 bases are shared with TRBD1. Germline V gene lookup returns CDR1 SQVTM and CDR2 ANQGSEA. J gave up 7 bases and V 5 bases, and 7 bases lay outside the gene matches. The CDR3 loop spans 12 amino acids. CDR3 in DNA: TGCAGCGTTAGAACAGGGGGTGGGGAGCAGTACGTC. This translates into CSVRTGGGEQYV.

The gene calls are TRBV28 and TRBJ1-6; weak D call: TRBD1 (5 bases). V lost 10 bases and J 7 bases, leaving 17 bases between the germline ends. Germline V CDR1 and CDR2: MDHEN, SYDVKM. CDR3 length equals 14 residues. In nucleotides, the CDR3 is TGTGCCACAATTCCAGGGAACCAAAATTCACCCCTCCACTTT. Residues: CATIPGNQNSPLHF.

This CDR3 reads CASSPGSRVNTEAFF. CDR3 sequence (DNA): TGTGCCAGCTCTCCGGGGAGTAGGGTGAACACTGAAGCTTTCTTT. V is TRBV18 and J is TRBJ1-1; D call uncertain. This CDR3 region has 15 residues. Trimming stripped 6 bases from V and 0 bases from J, with 14 bases between. The germline V gene encodes CDR1 KGHSH and CDR2 LQKENI.

V is TRBV5-1 and J is TRBJ2-7, with a possible D match to TRBD1 (6 bases). Germline values: CDR1 SGHRS, CDR2 YFSETQ. Trimming stripped 3 bases from V and 0 bases from J, with 10 bases between. The CDR3 is made up of 14 amino acids. The CDR3 DNA reads TGCGCCAGCAGCTCGGACAGCCACTCCTACGAGCAGTACTTC. This translates into CASSSDSHSYEQYF.

The gene calls are TRBV5-1 and TRBJ2-1; 11 bases match TRBD2. After removal of 0 bases from V and 8 bases from J, the junction contained 4 bases not matched to a gene. The CDR3 consists of 15 residues. The V gene's germline CDR1 is SGHRS and CDR2 YFSETQ. CDR3 sequence (DNA): TGCGCCAGCAGCTTGGGCCTAGCGGGAGGCGATGAGCAGTTCTTC. Translating gives CASSLGLAGGDEQFF.

The chain links TRBV6-2 or TRBV6-3 to TRBJ2-3; 12 nucleotides line up with TRBD2. The germline V gene has CDR1 MNHEY and CDR2 SVGEGT. The CDR3 spans 19 residues. V gave up 5 bases and J gave up 4 bases; unmatched junction bases: 16. The chain's CDR3 is CASSAPRGTSGPYSDTQYF. The CDR3 DNA reads as TGTGCCAGCAGTGCACCCCGGGGGACTAGCGGGCCCTACTCAGATACGCAGTATTTT.

The chain recombines TRBV6-1 with TRBJ1-2, with D hard to call. Trimming removed 3 bases at V and 8 bases at J, with 13 bases between. The CDR3 has 13 amino acids. The germline CDR1 and CDR2 sequences are MNHNS and SASEGT. CDR3 sequence (DNA): TGTGCCAGCAGTGAGTCGAGGAATCTCGGCTACACCTTC. Translated: CASSESRNLGYTF.

This clone has a single count. The J gene is TRBJ2-3, the V gene TRBV11-2; 13 nucleotides agree with TRBD2. Germline CDR1 reads SGHAT; CDR2 reads FQNNGV. Losses at the gene ends were 4 bases for V and 2 bases for J; bases not matched to a gene: 9. This CDR3 spans 18 amino acids. The CDR3 DNA reads as TGTGCCAGCAGCTCCGGCGGGACTAGCGGGATCTTCACAGATACGCAGTATTTT. Its translation is CASSSGGTSGIFTDTQYF.

V and J are TRBV9 and TRBJ1-6; 7 bases agree with TRBD1. The CDR3 extends over 15 amino acids. Trimming at V came to 3 bases and at J to 5 bases, leaving 5 bases not matched to a gene. Looked up from germline, CDR1 is SGDLS and CDR2 is YYNGEE. The CDR3 spells CASSGTGVDNSPLHF. The CDR3 nucleotides are TGTGCCAGCAGCGGTACAGGGGTTGATAATTCACCCCTCCACTTT.

The chain recombines TRBV27 with TRBJ2-7, with D perhaps TRBD1 (6 bases). Germline V gene sequence: CDR1 MNHEY, CDR2 SMNVEV (reference sequence). Deletions cut 6 bases from V and 2 bases from J, with 17 bases between. This CDR3 comprises 15 residues. Here the CDR3 reads CASSRRYRDAYEQYF. CDR3 bases: TGTGCCAGCAGCCGGAGGTACAGGGATGCCTACGAGCAGTACTTC.

The chain has TRBV6-6 and TRBJ1-2; D not resolved. The CDR3 sequence is 15 residues long. V was clipped by 0 bases and J by 4 bases, with 12 bases between them. CDR1 and CDR2 from the germline V gene are MNHNY and SVGAGI (reference sequence). CDR3 residues: CASSYSQAGSYGYTF. The CDR3 bases are TGTGCCAGCAGTTACTCTCAGGCGGGGAGCTATGGCTACACCTTC.

This clone has more than one count but fewer than ten. The DNA of the CDR3 is TGTGCCAGCAGCCGAAGCACTAATGAAAAACTGTTTTTT. Its translation: CASSRSTNEKLFF. The J gene is TRBJ1-4, the V gene TRBV11-3; D not certain. From germline, CDR1 is SGHNT and CDR2 YENEEA. The V end was cut by 5 bases, the J end by 2 bases, with 6 bases between. CDR3 length: 13 residues.

The chain joins TRBV19 to TRBJ1-5; TRBD1 might be the D (5 bases). Germline CDR1 LNHDA, CDR2 SQIVND (reference sequence). The V end was cut by 1 base, the J end by 7 bases, with 8 bases between. This CDR3 spans 13 amino acids. The CDR3 region has the DNA TGTGCCAGTAGTATAGCGGAGGGGCAGCCCCAGCATTTT. This translates into CASSIAEGQPQHF.

The J gene is TRBJ2-6, the V gene TRBV9, with 8 bases matching TRBD1. J was trimmed by 0 bases and V by 3 bases; bases with no gene match: 8. CDR3 length: 18 amino acids. CDR1 and CDR2 from the germline V gene are SGDLS and YYNGEE. The CDR3: CASSEGQDPRSGANVLTF. CDR3 DNA: TGTGCCAGCAGCGAGGGACAGGACCCCCGCTCTGGGGCCAACGTCCTGACTTTC.

The chain uses TRBV19 and TRBJ2-3, with a weak D call TRBD2 (5 bases). This CDR3 is built from 15 residues. Per germline, CDR1 LNHDA and CDR2 SQIVND (reference sequence). The ends were cut back, 1 base at V and 1 base at J, with 9 bases in the middle. CDR3 sequence reads: CASSIGGKGTDTQYF. The CDR3 DNA is TGTGCCAGTAGTATAGGAGGGAAAGGCACAGATACGCAGTATTTT.

The rearrangement joins TRBV5-1 to TRBJ1-2, with D tentatively TRBD1 (5 bases). With 3 bases removed from V and 4 bases from J, the gap between germline ends came to 13 bases. The CDR3 has 14 amino acids. The V gene's germline CDR1 is SGHRS and CDR2 YFSETQ. Written as DNA, the CDR3 is TGCGCCAGCAGCTCGGGGGGGATTCTCTATGGCTACACCTTC. This encodes CASSSGGILYGYTF.